This TCR beta chain was captured in a study of T cell repertoires in cytomegalovirus infection. In regard to this clonotype: Its antigen is as yet unknown.

This CDR3 spans 14 amino acids. Looked up from germline, CDR1 is DFQATT and CDR2 is SNEGSKA (reference sequence). The V and J ends lost 1 base and 4 bases respectively, with 11 bases between them. TCRdb itself ran the reads through MiXCR, one entry per CDR3 protein. The repertoire includes 900,000 to 950,000 distinct CDR3 sequences, around 29% of them detected once, and 11% to 15% sits in the top ten. V gene TRBV20-1 combines with J gene TRBJ2-1, with a tentative D call TRBD2 (5 bases). The origin of this receptor is a human donor in good health (CMV status not recorded). Some clones in this sample may be carry-over from other donors' samples. The input for sequencing was cultured CD8+ T cells from PBMCs, taken from culture after CMV antigen stimulation. This CDR3 reads CSARVVREYNEQFF. In nucleotides, the CDR3 is TGCAGTGCTAGAGTGGTCCGGGAATACAATGAGCAGTTCTTC.